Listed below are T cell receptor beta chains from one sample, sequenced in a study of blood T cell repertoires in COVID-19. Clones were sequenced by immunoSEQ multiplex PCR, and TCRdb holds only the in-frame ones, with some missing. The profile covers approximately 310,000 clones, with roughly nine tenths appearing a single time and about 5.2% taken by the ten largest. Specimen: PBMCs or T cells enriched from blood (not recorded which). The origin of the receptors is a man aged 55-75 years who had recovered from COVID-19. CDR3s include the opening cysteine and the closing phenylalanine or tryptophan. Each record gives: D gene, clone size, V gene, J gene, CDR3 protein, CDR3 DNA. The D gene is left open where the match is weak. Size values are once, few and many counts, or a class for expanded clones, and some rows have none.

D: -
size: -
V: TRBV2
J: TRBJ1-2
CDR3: CASSELGQGISGYTF
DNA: TGTGCCAGCAGTGAATTGGGGCAGGGAATCAGTGGCTACACCTTC

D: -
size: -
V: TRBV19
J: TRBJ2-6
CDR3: CASTSHRASGANVLTF
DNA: TGTGCCAGTACCAGCCACAGGGCCTCTGGGGCCAACGTCCTGACTTTC

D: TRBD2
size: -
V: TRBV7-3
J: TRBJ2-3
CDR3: CASSLRVSGVSTDTQYF
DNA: TGTGCCAGCAGCCTTCGTGTTAGCGGGGTTAGCACAGATACGCAGTATTTT

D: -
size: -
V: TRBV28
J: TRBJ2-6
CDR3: CASSLSGLGKPGPQISSGANVLTF
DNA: TGTGCCAGCAGTTTATCAGGGTTGGGGAAACCGGGCCCCCAGATTTCCTCTGGGGCCAACGTCCTGACTTTC

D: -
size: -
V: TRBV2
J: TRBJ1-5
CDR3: CASSLRGASNQPQHF
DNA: TGTGCCAGCAGTCTCAGGGGAGCGAGTAATCAGCCCCAGCATTTT

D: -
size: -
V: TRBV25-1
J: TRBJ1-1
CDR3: CASSEYLNTEAFF
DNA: TGTGCCAGCAGTGAATACTTGAACACTGAAGCTTTCTTT

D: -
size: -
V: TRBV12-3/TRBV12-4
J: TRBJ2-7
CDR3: CASSLGVIYEQYF
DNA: TGTGCCAGCAGTTTGGGAGTAATCTACGAGCAGTACTTC

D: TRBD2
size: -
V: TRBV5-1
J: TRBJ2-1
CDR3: CASTTTAGDSYNEQFF
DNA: TGCGCCAGCACGACGACGGCGGGGGACTCCTACAATGAGCAGTTCTTC

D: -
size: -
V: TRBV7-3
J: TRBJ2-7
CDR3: CASSLTPLYEQYF
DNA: TGTGCCAGCAGCTTGACTCCCCTCTACGAGCAGTACTTC

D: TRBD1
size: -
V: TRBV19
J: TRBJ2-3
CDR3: CASSTSGTGGLADTQYF
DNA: TGTGCCAGTAGTACCTCCGGGACAGGGGGTTTGGCAGATACGCAGTATTTT

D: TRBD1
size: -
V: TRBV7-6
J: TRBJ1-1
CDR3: CASSGIGDRGEAFF
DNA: TGTGCCAGCAGCGGAATTGGGGACAGGGGTGAGGCTTTCTTT

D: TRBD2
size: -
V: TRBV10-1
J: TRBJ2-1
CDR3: CASSEGREGEQFF
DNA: TGCGCCAGCAGTGAAGGGCGGGAGGGTGAGCAGTTCTTC

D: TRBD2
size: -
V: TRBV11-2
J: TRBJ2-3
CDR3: CASSFPLSGSTADTQYF
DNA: TGTGCCAGCAGCTTCCCTCTTAGCGGGAGCACCGCAGATACGCAGTATTTT

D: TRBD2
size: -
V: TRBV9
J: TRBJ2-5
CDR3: CASSVGLAGRETQYF
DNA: TGTGCCAGCAGCGTCGGACTAGCGGGGAGGGAGACCCAGTACTTC

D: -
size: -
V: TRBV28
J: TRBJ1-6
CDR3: CASSPPRGSSSPLHF
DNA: TGTGCCAGCAGTCCCCCGCGGGGTAGCAGTTCACCCCTCCACTTT

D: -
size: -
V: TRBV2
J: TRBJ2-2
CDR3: CASSGQYSNTGELFF
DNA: TGTGCCAGCAGCGGACAGTATTCGAACACCGGGGAGCTGTTTTTT

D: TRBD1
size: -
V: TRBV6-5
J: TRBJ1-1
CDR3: CASSPTGFTEAFF
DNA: TGTGCCAGCAGCCCGACAGGGTTCACTGAAGCTTTCTTT

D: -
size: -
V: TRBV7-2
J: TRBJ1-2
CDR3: CASSLGSAGNYGYTF
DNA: TGTGCCAGCAGCTTAGGCTCGGCGGGGAACTATGGCTACACCTTC

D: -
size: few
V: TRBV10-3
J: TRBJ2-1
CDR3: CAISDDNYNEQFF
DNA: TGTGCCATCAGTGACGACAACTACAATGAGCAGTTCTTC

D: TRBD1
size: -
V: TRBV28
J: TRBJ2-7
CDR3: CASSNTGGGGEQYF
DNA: TGTGCCAGCAGTAACACAGGGGGCGGGGGCGAGCAGTACTTC

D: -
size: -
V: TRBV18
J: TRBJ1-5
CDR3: CASSTSRGNQPQHF
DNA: TGTGCCAGCTCAACGAGCAGGGGCAATCAGCCCCAGCATTTT

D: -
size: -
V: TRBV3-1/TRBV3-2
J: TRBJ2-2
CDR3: CASSLLSGELFF
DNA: TGTGCCAGCAGCCTTCTATCCGGGGAGCTGTTTTTT

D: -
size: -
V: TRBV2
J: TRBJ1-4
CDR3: CASSDSYEKLFF
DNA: TGTGCCAGCAGTGATTCTTATGAAAAACTGTTTTTT

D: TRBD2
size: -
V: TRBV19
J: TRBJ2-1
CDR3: CASSIASPGLAGFVPNEQFF
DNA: TGTGCCAGTAGTATAGCTTCCCCCGGACTAGCGGGATTTGTGCCTAATGAGCAGTTCTTC

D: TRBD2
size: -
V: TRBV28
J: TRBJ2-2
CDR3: CASRWEGTNTGELFF
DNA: TGTGCCAGCAGGTGGGAGGGGACGAACACCGGGGAGCTGTTTTTT

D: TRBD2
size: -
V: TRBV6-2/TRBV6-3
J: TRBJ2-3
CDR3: CASSRHGLAEGTDTQYF
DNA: TGTGCCAGCAGTAGACATGGGCTAGCGGAAGGCACAGATACGCAGTATTTT

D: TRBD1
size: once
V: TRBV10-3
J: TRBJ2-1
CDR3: CAIRTTGSYNEQFF
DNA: TGTGCCATCAGGACGACAGGGTCCTACAATGAGCAGTTCTTC

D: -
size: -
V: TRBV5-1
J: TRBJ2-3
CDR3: CASRPSVGTDTQYF
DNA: TGCGCCAGCAGACCTAGCGTGGGCACAGATACGCAGTATTTT

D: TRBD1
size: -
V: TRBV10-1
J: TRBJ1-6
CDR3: CASSRDSNSPLHF
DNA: TGCGCCAGCAGTCGGGACAGCAATTCACCCCTCCACTTT

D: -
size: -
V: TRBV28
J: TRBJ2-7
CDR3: CASRRLGVGYEQYF
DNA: TGTGCCAGCAGACGCCTCGGGGTGGGGTACGAGCAGTACTTC

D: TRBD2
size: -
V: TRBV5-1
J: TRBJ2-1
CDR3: CASTRIAGVDYNEQFF
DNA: TGCGCCAGCACTCGGATAGCGGGAGTGGACTACAATGAGCAGTTCTTC

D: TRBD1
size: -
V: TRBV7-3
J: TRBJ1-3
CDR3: CASSLSPGTAGNTIYF
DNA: TGTGCCAGCAGCTTAAGCCCTGGGACAGCTGGAAACACCATATATTTT

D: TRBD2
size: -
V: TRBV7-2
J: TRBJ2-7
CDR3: CASSLLSSGDEQYF
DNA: TGTGCCAGCAGCTTGCTGTCTAGCGGAGACGAGCAGTACTTC

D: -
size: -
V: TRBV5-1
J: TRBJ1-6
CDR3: CASSLQQGTRNSPLHF
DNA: TGCGCCAGCAGCTTACAACAGGGTACGAGGAATTCACCCCTCCACTTT

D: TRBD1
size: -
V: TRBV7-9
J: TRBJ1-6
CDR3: CASSLNQGESPLHF
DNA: TGTGCCAGCAGCTTAAATCAGGGGGAATCACCCCTCCACTTT

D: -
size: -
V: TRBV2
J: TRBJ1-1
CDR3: CASTRTVLNTEAFF
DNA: TGTGCCAGCACCAGGACAGTTTTGAACACTGAAGCTTTCTTT

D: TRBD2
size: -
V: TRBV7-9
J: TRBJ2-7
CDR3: CASSSTGGSTYEQYF
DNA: TGTGCCAGCAGCTCGACGGGAGGGTCAACCTACGAGCAGTACTTC

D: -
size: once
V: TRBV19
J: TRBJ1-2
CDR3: CASSIDPQGSYGYTF
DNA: TGTGCCAGTAGTATAGACCCACAGGGCAGCTATGGCTACACCTTC

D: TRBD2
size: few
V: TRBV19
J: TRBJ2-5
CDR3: CASSPRRPQAGVQETQYF
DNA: TGTGCCAGTAGTCCCCGAAGACCCCAAGCGGGAGTCCAAGAGACCCAGTACTTC

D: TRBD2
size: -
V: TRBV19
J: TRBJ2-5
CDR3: CASSILAGGRETQYF
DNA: TGTGCCAGTAGTATATTGGCGGGAGGAAGGGAGACCCAGTACTTC

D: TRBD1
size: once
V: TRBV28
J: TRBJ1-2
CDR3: CASGGQGGPYYGYTF
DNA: TGTGCCAGCGGTGGACAGGGTGGCCCCTACTATGGCTACACCTTC

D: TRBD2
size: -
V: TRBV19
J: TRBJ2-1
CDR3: CASSTGGNEQFF
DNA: TGTGCCAGTAGTACGGGGGGGAATGAGCAGTTCTTC